Reported below is one T cell receptor (beta chain). This clone was observed once. Its antigen specificity is not known. The sample holds no much larger clone one base away, and base qualities are not on file. From the cysteine up to the phenylalanine, the CDR3 has a length of 17 residues. Just the 51-base CDR3 DNA is kept, in frame starting at base 1. The V end loses 0 bases and the J end loses 5 bases, and a stretch of 15 bases separates them. Reading the germline V gene (reference sequence) gives CDR1 SGHNT and CDR2 YYREEE. This sample was included in a study of shared clonotypes between healthy human individuals (dated by TCRdb to 2018 to 2021). For the wider study: Two women and three men aged 18 to 49 years were included in the cohort. To increase sequencing depth and limit assay-specific biases, different laboratories used diverse techniques to prepare libraries and sequence TCR repertoires. Leukapheresis yielded between about 0.85 and 10 billion PBMCs per donor. To estimate repertoire size and how much clonotype sharing occurs between individuals, the study deeply sequenced the blood TCR repertoires of five healthy adults. For each donor, CD4 naive and CD4 memory were each run on three plates, CD8 naive on two plates, and CD8 memory on one plate. General conclusions and limits of the study: Higher generation probabilities were observed for clonotypes shared by all four sorted-subset donors than for non-shared clonotypes. Sharing across a few donors was observed for about 5% of naive CD4, over 3% of naive CD8, around 2.5% of memory CD4, and approximately 0.41% of memory CD8 clonotypes. Because the study included a small number of donors, the genetic and exposure-history diversity represented was limited. Even with the large sequencing depth, rarefaction of the sorted-subset datasets indicated that sequencing was incomplete. Pairwise subsampling indicated that sequencing depth was expected to affect the degree of clonotype sharing among donors. Estimated clonotype richness was generally larger for naive than for memory subsets. Sampling was restricted to blood, and TCR repertoires in tissue are likely to differ from TCR repertoires in blood.

Using the deep immunoSEQ assay, multiplex PCR amplified TCR CDR3 regions from genomic DNA. Extracted genomic DNA from each cell subset was spread evenly across all wells of several immunoSEQ 96-well plates, with each plate serving as a replicate. For sorted subsets, around 0.2 ug genomic DNA, equal to 30,000 or so T cell genomes, was loaded into each replicate PCR. The purified libraries were quantified using a Qubit 3.0 fluorometer, sized with a Bioanalyzer 2100, and then quantified again using the KAPA Library Quantification kit. Every immunoSEQ 96-well plate was sequenced on a separate single-read 150-cycle Illumina NextSeq 550 flow cell. The authors' pipeline ran thus. Because the immunoSEQ output included only junctional sequences and no quality scores, the filtering could not be the same as the filtering used for full-length reads. Sequences were annotated with PyIR, a Python wrapper for IgBLAST v1.9, using IMGT germline references to assign V/J genes and CDR3. Reads with weak V/J assignments (E-value above 1e-6), missing CDR3, stop codons, out-of-frame junctions, or ambiguous translated residues were removed. A V3J clonotype was defined by an identical inferred V gene, J gene, and CDR3 amino acid sequence. Percentage overlap between repertoires was computed as shared unique clonotypes divided by the size of the smaller repertoire. RTK rarefaction, the Chao1 estimator, and Recon v2.1 estimates of unobserved clonotypes were used to assess repertoire richness. For all TCRbeta clonotypes obtained by the gDNA method from several donors, generation probabilities were computed with OLGA. TCRdb mirrors the immuneACCESS table, restricted to in-frame sequences. Some clones are absent from its copies; in checked studies, under half trace to an unresolved V gene, and the reason for the others is unknown. The V and J calls and clone size were taken over from that table, and D and trimming were inferred from the DNA. The sample contains some 1.4 million clones, approximately 96% of them found a single time. Of the sample, 1.2% is held by the ten largest clones.

Healthy HIV-negative adults with no recently reported acute infections or vaccinations were included as donors. Every donor was a Caucasian adult residing in Nashville, Tennessee, USA. CD4+ T cells were enriched by magnetic negative selection, after which naive cells were positively selected on CD45RA and the negative fraction was taken as the memory subset. After blood collection by leukapheresis, PBMCs were isolated using Ficoll-Histopaque density gradient centrifugation and then cryopreserved in the vapor phase of liquid nitrogen. Purity and quantity of every magnetically sorted T cell population were checked by analytical flow cytometry. Genomic DNA was isolated from every sorted fraction and measured by UV absorbance on a Nanodrop 2000c.

The specimen was naive CD4+ T cells sorted from blood. The sample's cell subset or site label is to be understood as: CD45RA+ positively selected. This chain is built from TRBV5-4 and TRBJ2-6, with the D gene tentatively TRBD1 or TRBD2, based on 5 matching bases in each. The sequence derives from a man aged 25 to 45 in good health. The CDR3 in this case is CASSLAVQGPWANVLTF. DNA sequence: TGTGCCAGCAGCTTGGCCGTCCAGGGACCTTGGGCCAACGTCCTGACTTTC.